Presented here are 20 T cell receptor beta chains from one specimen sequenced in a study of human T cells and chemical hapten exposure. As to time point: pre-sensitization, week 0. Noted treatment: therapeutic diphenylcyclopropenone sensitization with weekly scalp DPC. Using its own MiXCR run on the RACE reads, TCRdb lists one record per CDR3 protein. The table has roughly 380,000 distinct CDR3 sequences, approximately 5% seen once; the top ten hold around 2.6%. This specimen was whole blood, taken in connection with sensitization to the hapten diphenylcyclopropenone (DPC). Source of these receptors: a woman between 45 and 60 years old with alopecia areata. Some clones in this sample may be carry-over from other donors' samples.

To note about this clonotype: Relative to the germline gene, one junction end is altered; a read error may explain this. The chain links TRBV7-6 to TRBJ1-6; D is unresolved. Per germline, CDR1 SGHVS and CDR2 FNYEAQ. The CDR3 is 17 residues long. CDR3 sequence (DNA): TGTGTCAGCAGCTTAGAATCGGGCGGATATCATAATTCACCCCTCCACTTT. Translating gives CVSSLESGGYHNSPLHF.

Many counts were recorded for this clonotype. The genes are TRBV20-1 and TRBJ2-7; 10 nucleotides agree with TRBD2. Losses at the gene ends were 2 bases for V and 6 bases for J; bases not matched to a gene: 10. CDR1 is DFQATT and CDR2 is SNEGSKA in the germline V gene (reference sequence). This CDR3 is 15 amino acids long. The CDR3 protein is CSARPSGRAEGEQYF. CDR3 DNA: TGCAGTGCTAGACCCAGCGGGAGGGCCGAAGGCGAGCAGTACTTC.

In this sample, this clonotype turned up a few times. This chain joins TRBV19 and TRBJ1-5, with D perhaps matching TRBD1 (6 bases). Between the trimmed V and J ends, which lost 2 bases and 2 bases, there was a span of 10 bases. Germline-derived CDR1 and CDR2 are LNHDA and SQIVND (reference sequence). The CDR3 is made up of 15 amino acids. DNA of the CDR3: TGTGCCAGTAGTATATGGGGGGCGGGCAATCAGCCCCAGCATTTT. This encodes CASSIWGAGNQPQHF.

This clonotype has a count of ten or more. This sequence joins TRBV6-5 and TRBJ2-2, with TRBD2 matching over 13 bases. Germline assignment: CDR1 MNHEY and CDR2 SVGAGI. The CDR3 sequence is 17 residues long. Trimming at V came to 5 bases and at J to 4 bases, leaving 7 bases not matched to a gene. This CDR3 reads CASSPLAGGPSTGELFF. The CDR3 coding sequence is TGTGCCAGCAGTCCACTAGCGGGAGGGCCCAGCACCGGGGAGCTGTTTTTT.

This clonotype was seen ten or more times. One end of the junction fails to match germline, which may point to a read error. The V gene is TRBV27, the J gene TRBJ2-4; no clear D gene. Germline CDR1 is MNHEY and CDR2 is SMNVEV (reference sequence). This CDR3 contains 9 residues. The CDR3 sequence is CASSLLSPF. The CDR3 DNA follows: TGTGCCAGCAGTCTCCTGTCCCCCTTC.

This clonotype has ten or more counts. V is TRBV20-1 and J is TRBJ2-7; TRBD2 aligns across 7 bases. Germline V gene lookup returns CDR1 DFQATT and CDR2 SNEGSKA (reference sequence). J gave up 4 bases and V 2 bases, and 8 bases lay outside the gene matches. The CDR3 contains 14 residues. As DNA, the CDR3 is TGCAGTGCTAGACCCCCAGCGGGGAGGTACGAGCAGTACTTC. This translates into CSARPPAGRYEQYF.

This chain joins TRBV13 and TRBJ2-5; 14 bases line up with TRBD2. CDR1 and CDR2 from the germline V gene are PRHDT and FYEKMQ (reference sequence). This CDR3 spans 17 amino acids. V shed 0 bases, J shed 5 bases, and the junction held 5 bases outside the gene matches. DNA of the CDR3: TGTGCCAGCAGCTTAGGGACTAGCGGGAGGGCCCCCGAGACCCAGTACTTC. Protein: CASSLGTSGRAPETQYF.

CDR3 amino acids: CASSLEVVGQGYGYTF. CDR3 sequence (DNA): TGTGCCAGCAGCTTAGAAGTAGTGGGGCAGGGGTATGGCTACACCTTC. This chain links TRBV7-2 with TRBJ1-2; a weak D match, TRBD1 (6 bases). V gave up 1 base and J gave up 5 bases, with 17 bases separating them. Germline CDR1 and CDR2: SGHTA and FQGNSA. This CDR3 region has 16 residues.

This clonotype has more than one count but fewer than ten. The CDR3 DNA reads TGTGCCAGCAGTCGAGTGGGCCGGAATACTGGGACCCAGTACTTC. Translating it yields CASSRVGRNTGTQYF. The chain combines TRBV12-3 or TRBV12-4 with TRBJ2-5; D is ambiguous. V lost 5 bases and J lost 7, with 20 bases in between. This CDR3 contains 15 residues.

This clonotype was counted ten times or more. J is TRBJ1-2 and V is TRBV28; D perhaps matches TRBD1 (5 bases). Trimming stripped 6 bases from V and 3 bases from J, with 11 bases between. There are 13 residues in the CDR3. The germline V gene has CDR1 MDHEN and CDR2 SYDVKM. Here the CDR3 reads CASSLRGDYGYTF. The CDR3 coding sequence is TGTGCCAGCAGCTTGAGAGGGGACTATGGCTACACCTTC.

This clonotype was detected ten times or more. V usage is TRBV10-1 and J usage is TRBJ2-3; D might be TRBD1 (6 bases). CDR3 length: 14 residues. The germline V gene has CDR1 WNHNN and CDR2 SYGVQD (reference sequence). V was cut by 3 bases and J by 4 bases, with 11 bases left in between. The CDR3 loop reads CASSEQQGSDTQYF. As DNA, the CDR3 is TGCGCCAGCAGTGAACAACAGGGTTCAGATACGCAGTATTTT.

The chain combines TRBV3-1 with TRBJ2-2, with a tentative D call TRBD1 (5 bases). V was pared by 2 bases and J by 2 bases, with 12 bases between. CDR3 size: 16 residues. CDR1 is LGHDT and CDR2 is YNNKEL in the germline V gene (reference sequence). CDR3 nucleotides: TGTGCCAGCAGCCAACTTGGCTGGGGCAACACCGGGGAGCTGTTTTTT. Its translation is CASSQLGWGNTGELFF.

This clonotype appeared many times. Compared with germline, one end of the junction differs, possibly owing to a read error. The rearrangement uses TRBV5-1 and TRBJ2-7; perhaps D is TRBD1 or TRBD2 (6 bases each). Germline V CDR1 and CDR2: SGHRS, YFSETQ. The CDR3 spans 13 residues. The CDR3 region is CASSLGGTYEQYF. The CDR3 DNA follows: TGTGCCAGCAGCTTAGGGGGGACCTACGAGCAGTACTTC.

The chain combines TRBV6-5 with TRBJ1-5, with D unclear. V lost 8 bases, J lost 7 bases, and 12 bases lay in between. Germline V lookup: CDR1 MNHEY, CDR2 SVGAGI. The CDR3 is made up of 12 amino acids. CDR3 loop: CASGLIKQPQHF. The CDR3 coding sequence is TGTGCCAGCGGACTTATCAAACAGCCCCAGCATTTT.

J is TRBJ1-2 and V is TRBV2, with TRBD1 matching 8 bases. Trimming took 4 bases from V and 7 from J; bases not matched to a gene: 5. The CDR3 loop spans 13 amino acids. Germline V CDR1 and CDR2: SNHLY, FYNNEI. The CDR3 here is CASSVGTGLGYTF. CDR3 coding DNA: TGTGCCAGCAGTGTAGGGACAGGCCTTGGCTACACCTTC.

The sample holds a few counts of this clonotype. CDR3 bases: TGTGCCAGCAGTAGGTCCGGGACTAGCGGGGGGTACTCCTACAATGAGCAGTTCTTC. This translates into CASSRSGTSGGYSYNEQFF. The gene calls are TRBV27 and TRBJ2-1, with TRBD2 identical over 15 bases. This CDR3 is built from 19 residues. J lost 0 bases, V lost 5 bases, and 8 bases had no gene match. The germline CDR1 and CDR2 sequences are MNHEY and SMNVEV (reference sequence).

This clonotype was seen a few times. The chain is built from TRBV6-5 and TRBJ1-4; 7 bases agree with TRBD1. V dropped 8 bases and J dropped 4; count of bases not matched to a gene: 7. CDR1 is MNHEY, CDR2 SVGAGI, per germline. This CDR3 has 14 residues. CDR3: CASARTGVNEKLFF. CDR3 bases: TGTGCCAGCGCCAGGACAGGAGTTAATGAAAAACTGTTTTTT.

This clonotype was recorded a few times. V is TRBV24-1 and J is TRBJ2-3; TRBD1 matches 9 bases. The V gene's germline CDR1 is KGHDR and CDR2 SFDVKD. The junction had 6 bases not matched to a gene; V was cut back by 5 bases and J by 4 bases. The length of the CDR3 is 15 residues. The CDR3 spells CATSVLTGGADTQYF. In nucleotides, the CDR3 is TGTGCCACCAGTGTCTTGACAGGGGGGGCAGATACGCAGTATTTT.

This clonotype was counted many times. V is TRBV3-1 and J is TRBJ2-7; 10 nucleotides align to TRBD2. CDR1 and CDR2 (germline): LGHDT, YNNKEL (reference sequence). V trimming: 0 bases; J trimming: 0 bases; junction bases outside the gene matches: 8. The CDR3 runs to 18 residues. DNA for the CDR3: TGTGCCAGCAGCCAAGAAGATGGACTAGCGGCCAGCTCCTACGAGCAGTACTTC. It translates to CASSQEDGLAASSYEQYF.

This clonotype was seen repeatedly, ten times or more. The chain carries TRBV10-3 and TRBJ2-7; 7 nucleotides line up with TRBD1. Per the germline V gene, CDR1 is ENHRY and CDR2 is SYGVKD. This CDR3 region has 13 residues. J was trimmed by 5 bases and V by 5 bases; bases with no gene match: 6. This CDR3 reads CAISTRQGDEQYF. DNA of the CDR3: TGTGCCATCAGTACCCGACAGGGCGACGAGCAGTACTTC.